Detailed here is one T cell receptor (beta chain). The antigen is unknown. Unique molecular identifiers were used in preparing the TCRbeta library. TCRdb re-called the PCR reads with MiXCR, one entry per CDR3 protein. Seen here are 900,000 or so distinct CDR3 sequences, 16% observed once, and the top ten hold roughly 5%. This sample stems from a study of T-cell reconstitution after alpha-beta-depleted transplantation in children. The study, taken as a whole, reports: Reportedly, alpha-beta T cells present about two months post-transplant originated from several hundred expanded clones of graft origin.

The CDR3 length is 15 residues. Germline loops: CDR1 LGHNA, CDR2 YNFKEQ. V was pared by 6 bases and J by 5 bases, with 13 bases of the junction left unmatched. The TCR comes from a male patient under 18 who had a stem cell transplant for acute lymphoblastic leukemia, so the T cells may come from the graft donor. The chain recombines TRBV4-2 with TRBJ2-7; 7 bases map to TRBD2. The sample consisted of PBMCs, mostly from graft donor cells, taken 360 days after TCRalphabeta/CD19-depleted stem cell transplant. DNA for the CDR3: TGTGCCAGCAGAAGGCTAGCGGAGGGAGACGACGAGCAGTACTTC. This encodes CASRRLAEGDDEQYF.